This TCR beta chain was sequenced during a study of cytomegalovirus exposure and HLA in healthy donors. General observations from the study: Cytomegalovirus association was listed for approximately 160 TCR beta chains. Indistinguishable V segments, including TRBV6-2 and TRBV6-3, were excluded. Usually a TCR sequence was rare, but some public TCRs were found in many donors.

Germline loops: CDR1 WSHSY, CDR2 SAAADI. There are 14 residues in the CDR3. Trimming removed 10 bases from V and 0 bases from J, with 14 bases in between. Everyone who donated was a healthy bone marrow donor. Concerning this clone: As yet, its antigen is unknown.

The study ran its PCR with 60 Vbeta and 13 Jbeta primers. Using immunoSEQ multiplex PCR, the repertoire was profiled, and TCRdb retains in-frame clones only, with some absent. Of approximately 160,000 clones in the sample, around 80% were seen once. The clonotype was recovered from a woman aged 18-30 years in good health and CMV-seronegative. The sequencing sample was made of PBMCs. The V gene is TRBV10-2, the J gene TRBJ2-3; D is uncertain. CDR3 residues: CATKTHPSTDTQYF. The CDR3 region has the DNA TGCGCCACCAAGACACACCCTAGCACAGATACGCAGTATTTT.